This T cell receptor beta chain is from a study of cytomegalovirus exposure and HLA in healthy donors. PCR involved 60 Vbeta and 13 Jbeta primers. This table comes from immunoSEQ multiplex PCR, and its TCRdb copy is limited to in-frame clones, with some not included. This table has 130,000 or so clones, roughly 89% appearing once. With respect to this clone: Germline is not matched at one junction end, which may reflect a read error. The same CDR3 also results from other DNA sequences found in this sample.

The CDR3 loop spans 16 amino acids. Germline-derived CDR1 and CDR2 are MNHEY and SMNVEV (reference sequence). This TCR derives from a woman under 40 in good health and CMV-seronegative. The chain couples TRBV27 to TRBJ1-5; 8 bases align to TRBD1. Sample: PBMCs. In DNA, the CDR3 is TGCGCCAGCAGTCCAAGGACAGGGCGGCGCAATCAGCCCCAGCATTTT. Residues: CASSPRTGRRNQPQHF.